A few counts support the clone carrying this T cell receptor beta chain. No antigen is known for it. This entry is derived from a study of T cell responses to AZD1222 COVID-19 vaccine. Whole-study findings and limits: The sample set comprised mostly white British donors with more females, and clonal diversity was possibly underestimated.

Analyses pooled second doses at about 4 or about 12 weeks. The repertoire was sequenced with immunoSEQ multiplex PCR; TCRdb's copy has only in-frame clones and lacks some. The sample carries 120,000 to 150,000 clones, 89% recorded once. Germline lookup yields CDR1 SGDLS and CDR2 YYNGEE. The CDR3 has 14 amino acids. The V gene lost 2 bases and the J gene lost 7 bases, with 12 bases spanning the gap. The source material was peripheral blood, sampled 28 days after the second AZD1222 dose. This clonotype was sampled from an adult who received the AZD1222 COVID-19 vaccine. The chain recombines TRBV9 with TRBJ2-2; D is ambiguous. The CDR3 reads CASSVRPRGGELFF. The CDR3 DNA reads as TGTGCCAGCAGCGTCCGGCCCAGAGGCGGGGAGCTGTTTTTT.